These T cell receptor beta chains were read from a single sample in a study of cytomegalovirus exposure and HLA in healthy donors. Here immunoSEQ multiplex PCR was the method, and the copy in TCRdb shows in-frame clones only, minus some. The table includes just over 150,000 clones, about 88% detected once. Material: PBMCs. The source of these receptors is a woman under 30 in good health and CMV-seronegative. CDR3s include the opening cysteine and the closing phenylalanine or tryptophan. Fields, in order: D gene, clone size, V gene, J gene, CDR3 DNA, CDR3 protein. D genes are given only for firm matches. The size entry is marked missing in some rows and otherwise reads once, few, many or a size class.

TRBD1,-,TRBV5-4,TRBJ2-1,TGTGCCAGCAGCCCGACAGGGGGTGAGCAGTTCTTC,CASSPTGGEQFF
TRBD1,-,TRBV27,TRBJ1-2,TGTGCCACCCACAGGGGCCGAGGGCATGGCTACACCTTC,CATHRGRGHGYTF
-,-,TRBV7-2,TRBJ2-7,TGTGCCAGCAGCTTAGCAGAGGGCTCCTACGAGCAGTACTTC,CASSLAEGSYEQYF
-,-,TRBV19,TRBJ1-2,TGTGCCAGTAGTGCAGGGTATGGGAACTATGGCTACACCTTC,CASSAGYGNYGYTF
TRBD2,-,TRBV6-5,TRBJ2-1,TGTGCCAGCAGTCACCCGGGACTAGAGTACAATGAGCAGTTCTTC,CASSHPGLEYNEQFF
TRBD1,-,TRBV28,TRBJ2-1,TGTGCCAGCAGCTCAGGACAGGGGAACGTGAAGGAGCAGTTCTTC,CASSSGQGNVKEQFF
-,few,TRBV28,TRBJ1-2,TGTGCCAGCAGTTTAAGGGGGATCCCTTCCTATGGCTACACCTTC,CASSLRGIPSYGYTF
-,few,TRBV18,TRBJ2-7,TGTGCCAGCTCACTATTACAGGGCCCGCGCGAGCAGTACTTC,CASSLLQGPREQYF
-,-,TRBV28,TRBJ2-5,TGTGCCAGCAGTTACTCGGGGGTCAAGACCCAGTACTTC,CASSYSGVKTQYF
TRBD2,-,TRBV4-3,TRBJ2-5,TGCGCCAGCAGCCAGAGCGGGAAGGGGGAGACCCAGTACTTC,CASSQSGKGETQYF
TRBD2,-,TRBV11-2,TRBJ2-7,TGTGCCAGCAGGTCTACTAGCGGCGAGCAGTACTTC,CASRSTSGEQYF
TRBD1,-,TRBV2,TRBJ1-6,TGTGCCAGCAGTGAGGGACAGGGGGACTCACCCCTCCACTTT,CASSEGQGDSPLHF
TRBD2,few,TRBV4-1,TRBJ2-7,TGCGCCAGCAGCCATCGATGGGAGGGATCGATTGGTTCCTACGAGCAGTACTTC,CASSHRWEGSIGSYEQYF
-,-,TRBV23-1,TRBJ2-7,TGCGCCAGCAGTCGGGTAATAGTATGGAGGGGCGCAATCTACGAGCAGTACTTC,CASSRVIVWRGAIYEQYF
-,-,TRBV11-2,TRBJ2-5,TGTGCCAGCAGCTTATCATGGGGCAGACAAGAGACCCAGTACTTC,CASSLSWGRQETQYF
TRBD1,-,TRBV7-9,TRBJ2-7,TGTTCCAGCAGTTCCAGGGGGCCGATCGAGCAGTACTTC,CSSSSRGPIEQYF
TRBD2,-,TRBV6-4,TRBJ2-1,TGTGCCAGCAGTGAAAAGCGGGGGGACTTTGAAGAGCAGTTCTTC,CASSEKRGDFEEQFF
-,few,TRBV28,TRBJ1-5,TGTGCCAGCAGTGGGGGGGATGGCAATCAGCCCCAGCATTTT,CASSGGDGNQPQHF
-,-,TRBV10-3,TRBJ1-1,TGTGCCATCAGTGCCGACACCATGAACACTGAAGCTTTCTTT,CAISADTMNTEAFF
-,-,TRBV9,TRBJ1-2,TGTGCCAGCAGCACAGGGATCCTAGGCTATGGCTACACCTTC,CASSTGILGYGYTF
TRBD1,-,TRBV19,TRBJ2-7,TGTGCCAGTAGTATACTGGGGACAGGGGAGATGTACGAGCAGTACTTC,CASSILGTGEMYEQYF
-,-,TRBV6-1,TRBJ2-4,TGTGCCAGCAGTTCTGGGGGGGCCAAAAACATTCAGTACTTC,CASSSGGAKNIQYF
-,-,TRBV6-5,TRBJ2-2,TGTGCCAGCAGTTACTCGAGGAGGGGGCGCCCCGGGGAGCTGTTTTTT,CASSYSRRGRPGELFF
-,-,TRBV25-1,TRBJ1-5,TGTGCCAGCAGTGAGGGGGGGCCCAATCAGCCCCAGCATTTT,CASSEGGPNQPQHF
-,-,TRBV19,TRBJ1-2,TGTGCCAGTAGTATAGCGAGACAGCTGTATGGCTACACCTTC,CASSIARQLYGYTF
-,-,TRBV7-9,TRBJ2-7,TGTGCCAGCAGCTCAGAGGGAACCTACGAGCAGTACTTC,CASSSEGTYEQYF
TRBD1,-,TRBV10-3,TRBJ1-2,TGTGCCATCAGTGAGTCGAGGACAGGGGGTGTCAATGGCTACACCTTC,CAISESRTGGVNGYTF
TRBD2,-,TRBV7-2,TRBJ2-7,TGTGCCAGCAGACCGGGACTAGCGCACGGAGAGCAGTACTTC,CASRPGLAHGEQYF
TRBD1,once,TRBV7-8,TRBJ2-7,TGTGCCAGCAGCGCGCCGGGGACAGCCTACGAGCAGTACTTC,CASSAPGTAYEQYF
-,-,TRBV2,TRBJ1-5,TGTGTCAGCAGTCCCAGGCGTCAGCCCCAGCATTTT,CVSSPRRQPQHF
TRBD2,-,TRBV5-1,TRBJ2-5,TGCGCCAGCAGCTTGGCCGTAGCGGGGGGACAAGAGACCCAGTACTTC,CASSLAVAGGQETQYF
TRBD2,-,TRBV9,TRBJ2-3,TGTGCCAGCAGCGCGGGACTAGCGTCTAGCACAGATACGCAGTATTTT,CASSAGLASSTDTQYF
-,-,TRBV2,TRBJ2-7,TGTGCCAGCAGTGCAAGGGGCGAGCAGTACTTC,CASSARGEQYF
-,once,TRBV28,TRBJ1-3,TGTGCCAGCAGCTTGACCGGAACAGGGCTCTCTGGAAACACCATATATTTT,CASSLTGTGLSGNTIYF
-,-,TRBV4-3,TRBJ2-1,TGCGCCAGCAGCCAAGATCCTAAGCTCAATGAGCAGTTCTTC,CASSQDPKLNEQFF
TRBD1,-,TRBV7-8,TRBJ2-7,TGTGCCAGCAGCAATGGACAGGGTACCTACGAGCAGTACTTC,CASSNGQGTYEQYF
-,-,TRBV19,TRBJ1-6,TGTGCCAGTAGTATAGATCATCCAGGGTATAATTCACCCCTCCACTTT,CASSIDHPGYNSPLHF
-,-,TRBV7-9,TRBJ2-3,TGTTCCAGCAGCTTACTCTCCACAGATACGCAGTATTTT,CSSSLLSTDTQYF
-,-,TRBV18,TRBJ2-3,TGTGCCAGCTCACAAACCGGAGGGGGCGCTAGGACAGATACGCAGTATTTT,CASSQTGGGARTDTQYF
TRBD1,-,TRBV30,TRBJ2-5,TGTGCCTGGGCAGGGGGAGTAGAGACCCAGTACTTC,CAWAGGVETQYF
-,-,TRBV5-1,TRBJ1-2,TGCGCCAGCAGCCCGACGGGGGGCGGCGTATCTAACTATGGCTACACCTTC,CASSPTGGGVSNYGYTF
-,few,TRBV2,TRBJ1-5,TGTGCCAGCAGCCAGGAATATAGCAATCAGCCCCAGCATTTT,CASSQEYSNQPQHF
TRBD2,-,TRBV7-2,TRBJ2-2,TGTGCCAGCATCGGGACTAGCGGGGCCGGGGAGCTGTTTTTT,CASIGTSGAGELFF
-,-,TRBV7-2,TRBJ2-7,TGTGCCAGCAGCTTAGCGTTGGGACAAACGTACGAGCAGTACTTC,CASSLALGQTYEQYF
TRBD2,-,TRBV2,TRBJ2-5,TGTGCCAGCAGTTCCGGGACTAGCGGGGGTGTAGAGACCCAGTACTTC,CASSSGTSGGVETQYF
TRBD2,-,TRBV14,TRBJ2-7,TGTGCCAGCAGCCAAGAGGGGGACTATTACGAGCAGTACTTC,CASSQEGDYYEQYF
TRBD2,-,TRBV27,TRBJ2-5,TGTGCCAGCCACCTTAACGGGAGGCAAGAGACCCAGTACTTC,CASHLNGRQETQYF
TRBD2,-,TRBV5-4,TRBJ2-7,TGTGCCAGCAGCTTGGGGTCGCCTAGCGGATCCTACGAGCAGTACTTC,CASSLGSPSGSYEQYF
TRBD1,-,TRBV7-2,TRBJ2-7,TGTGCCAGCAGCTTAGTTAAGGGGGCGCACTACGAGCAGTACTTC,CASSLVKGAHYEQYF
-,-,TRBV6-5,TRBJ1-6,TGTGCCAGCAGTTACTCGAGCTCCGGGGGGCTTTCACCCCTCCACTTT,CASSYSSSGGLSPLHF
-,once,TRBV2,TRBJ1-5,TGTGCCAGCAGTGAAGCTCACAGAAAATATAGCAATCAGCCCCAGCATTTT,CASSEAHRKYSNQPQHF
-,-,TRBV6-6,TRBJ2-5,TGTGCCAGCAGCAGGGGCCAAGAGACCCAGTACTTC,CASSRGQETQYF
TRBD2,-,TRBV7-9,TRBJ2-3,TGTGCCAGCAGGCCCGGGACTAGAACAGATACGCAGTATTTT,CASRPGTRTDTQYF
-,-,TRBV7-2,TRBJ2-7,TGTGCCAGCAGCTTATATAGGGGGTCCTACGAGCAGTACTTC,CASSLYRGSYEQYF
TRBD2,-,TRBV5-6,TRBJ2-1,TGTGCCAGCAGCTTGGAACTAGCGGGTATCGTTGAGCAGTTCTTC,CASSLELAGIVEQFF
TRBD2,-,TRBV7-8,TRBJ2-3,TGTGCCAGCAGCCCCGTCCCGGGACTAGCGGGGGGGCACACAGATACGCAGTATTTT,CASSPVPGLAGGHTDTQYF
-,many,TRBV2,TRBJ2-7,TGTGCCAGCAGTGTCCTCCGTACCTACGAGCAGTACTTC,CASSVLRTYEQYF
-,-,TRBV7-6,TRBJ1-2,TGTGCCAGCAGCCTAGCGAGAGGAGGAGGCTACACCTTC,CASSLARGGGYTF
TRBD2,-,TRBV27,TRBJ2-1,TGTGCCAGCAGTTTATGGCCCCAAAGGCTAGCGGGAGAATGGAATGAGCAGTTCTTC,CASSLWPQRLAGEWNEQFF
-,-,TRBV7-2,TRBJ2-1,TGTGCCAGCAGCTTAAATAGCGTCAATGAGCAGTTCTTC,CASSLNSVNEQFF